This passage covers 22 T cell receptor beta chains from one sample sequenced in a study of graft-versus-host responses after intestinal transplantation. Sequencing was performed with immunoSEQ multiplex PCR; in TCRdb, only in-frame clones are kept and a portion is missing. The sample has under 100,000 clones; over 85% are singletons. These TCRs' antigens remain unknown. Source: unstimulated CD8+ T cells sorted from spleen or lymph node cells, taken before transplant. The receptors here all came from a human donor who was the organ donor for an intestinal transplant.

The CDR3 sequence: CASNWGQVDHEQYF. Written as DNA, the CDR3 is TGTGCCAGCAACTGGGGACAGGTAGACCACGAGCAGTACTTC. The chain has TRBV5-8 and TRBJ2-7, with 8 bases aligning to TRBD1. This CDR3 spans 14 amino acids. V shed 6 bases and J 5 bases; nucleotides not matched to a gene: 10. Looked up from germline, CDR1 is SGHTS and CDR2 is YDEGEE.

This clone was observed a single time. The chain combines TRBV5-6 with TRBJ1-2; D is possibly TRBD1 (5 bases). V lost 3 bases to trimming and J lost 6 bases, with 9 bases between them. The germline gives CDR1 SGHDT, CDR2 YYEEEE. The length of the CDR3 is 12 residues. The CDR3 spells CASSYQGHGYTF. The CDR3 nucleotides read TGTGCCAGCAGCTACCAGGGCCATGGCTACACCTTC. Full variable domain (outside the CDR3, taken from reference TRBV5-6 and TRBJ1-2): DAGVTQSPTHLIKTRGQQVTLRCSPKSGHDTVSWYQQALGQGPQFIFQYYEEEERQRGNFPDRFSGHQFPNYSSELNVNALLLGDSALYLCASSYQGHGYTFGSGTRLTVV.

The chain links TRBV28 to TRBJ1-5; D remains ambiguous. Trimming cost V 5 bases and J 8 bases, with 16 bases left between them. The CDR3 is made up of 14 amino acids. Germline V gene sequence: CDR1 MDHEN, CDR2 SYDVKM. The CDR3 reads CASSHDTILEPQHF. As DNA, the CDR3 is TGTGCCAGCAGTCATGACACCATCCTGGAGCCCCAGCATTTT.

The V gene is TRBV2, the J gene TRBJ1-5; 7 bases are a match to TRBD1. V trimming: 6 bases; J trimming: 4 bases; junction bases outside the gene matches: 15. Germline V gene data show CDR1 as SNHLY and CDR2 as FYNNEI. The length of the CDR3 is 17 residues. CDR3 bases: TGTGCCAGCAGGGAGGGTTTGGAGACAGGGCCTAATCAGCCCCAGCATTTT. It translates to CASREGLETGPNQPQHF.

This chain joins TRBV25-1 and TRBJ1-2; the D gene is possibly TRBD1 (6 bases). The CDR3 runs 14 residues. Trimming removed 3 bases at V and 6 bases at J, with 14 bases between. The germline gives CDR1 MGHDK, CDR2 SYGVNS. As DNA, the CDR3 is TGTGCCAGCAGTGATGCGGGGGGCGTACATGGCTACACCTTC. It encodes CASSDAGGVHGYTF.

This chain connects TRBV9 to TRBJ2-1, with D perhaps matching TRBD2 (5 bases). The CDR3 has 15 residues. Germline CDR1 reads SGDLS; CDR2 reads YYNGEE. V lost 4 bases, J lost 4 bases, and 15 bases lay in between. The chain's CDR3 is CASSPTSSGYNEQFF. CDR3 bases: TGTGCCAGCAGCCCTACTAGTTCGGGGTACAATGAGCAGTTCTTC.

The chain links TRBV28 to TRBJ2-7, with D possibly being TRBD2 (5 bases). Germline loops: CDR1 MDHEN, CDR2 SYDVKM. Trimming pared 10 bases from V and 3 bases from J, leaving 22 bases between. The CDR3 loop spans 15 amino acids. CDR3 residues: CATKEGPYPYYEQYF. In DNA, the CDR3 is TGTGCCACCAAAGAGGGTCCGTACCCCTACTACGAGCAGTACTTC.

The chain carries TRBV9 and TRBJ2-1, with 9 bases fitting TRBD1. The germline gives CDR1 SGDLS, CDR2 YYNGEE. The CDR3 has 15 residues. V trimming: 2 bases; J trimming: 7 bases; junction bases outside the gene matches: 7. This CDR3 is CASSVSGTGWNEQFF. The CDR3 nucleotides read TGTGCCAGCAGCGTCTCCGGGACAGGGTGGAATGAGCAGTTCTTC.

The rearrangement uses TRBV5-8 and TRBJ1-2; D might be TRBD1 (5 bases). The CDR3 has 16 amino acids. V dropped 3 bases and J dropped 4 bases, with 19 bases sitting between them. Looked up from germline, CDR1 is SGHTS and CDR2 is YDEGEE. The CDR3 nucleotides read TGTGCCAGCAGCTCCAGGGATAACCTCCTAATCTATGGCTACACCTTC. Its protein is CASSSRDNLLIYGYTF.

The chain joins TRBV14 to TRBJ2-3, with a tentative D call TRBD2 (5 bases). CDR3 length equals 15 residues. The V gene lost 4 bases and the J gene lost 3 bases, with 14 bases spanning the gap. CDR1 SGHDN and CDR2 FVKESK come from the germline V gene. The CDR3 DNA reads as TGTGCCAGCAGCCTCGCCGGGCCGGGGACAGATACGCAGTATTTT. Amino acids: CASSLAGPGTDTQYF.

CDR3 residues: CASSLLGDTDTQYF. CDR3 coding DNA: TGCGCCAGCAGCTTGTTGGGAGACACAGATACGCAGTATTTT. The chain combines TRBV5-1 with TRBJ2-3, with D perhaps matching TRBD2 (5 bases). The CDR3 length is 14 residues. Germline V gives CDR1 SGHRS, CDR2 YFSETQ. V was cut by 1 base and J by 2 bases, with 8 bases left in between.

The chain recombines TRBV10-2 with TRBJ2-6; D uncertain. CDR1 and CDR2 from the germline V gene are WSHSY and SAAADI. The CDR3 loop spans 15 amino acids. Trimming shortened V by 0 bases and J by 0 bases, and 3 bases separated the two germline ends. CDR3 DNA: TGCGCCAGCAGTGAGTCCTACTCTGGGGCCAACGTCCTGACTTTC. Translation gives CASSESYSGANVLTF.

The CDR3 region is CASSILTGRVSGSNEQFF. CDR3 nucleotide sequence: TGTGCCAGCAGCATCCTGACAGGGCGCGTTAGCGGGAGTAATGAGCAGTTCTTC. J is TRBJ2-1 and V is TRBV5-5, with 9 bases identical to TRBD2. The length of the CDR3 is 18 residues. V lost 4 bases, J lost 7 bases, and 18 bases stayed unmatched. CDR1 SGHKS and CDR2 YYEKEE come from the germline V gene (reference sequence).

V gene TRBV7-8 combines with J gene TRBJ2-1, with 8 bases that match TRBD2. Trimming at V came to 3 bases and at J to 9 bases, leaving 16 bases not matched to a gene. Germline loops: CDR1 SGHVS, CDR2 FQNEAQ. The length of the CDR3 is 17 residues. CDR3 region: CASSFSREGPPGGEQFF. CDR3 bases: TGTGCCAGCAGCTTTTCACGGGAGGGCCCCCCGGGGGGTGAGCAGTTCTTC.

This sequence joins TRBV5-6 and TRBJ2-1; weak D call: TRBD1 (5 bases). V was clipped by 0 bases and J by 8 bases, with 6 bases between them. Germline CDR1 is SGHDT and CDR2 is YYEEEE. The CDR3 is 12 amino acids. The CDR3 DNA reads TGTGCCAGCAGCTTGGGGGGCCATGAGCAGTTCTTC. Protein product: CASSLGGHEQFF.

The chain combines TRBV4-2 with TRBJ1-6; D may be TRBD1 (6 bases). The CDR3 runs to 17 residues. Trimming pared 1 base from V and 3 bases from J, leaving 13 bases between. Germline CDR1 LGHNA, CDR2 YNFKEQ. The CDR3 DNA sequence: TGTGCCAGCAGCCAAGGAGGGGGAGACTTCTATAATTCACCCCTCCACTTT. Its translation is CASSQGGGDFYNSPLHF.

V gene TRBV28 combines with J gene TRBJ2-3; 7 nucleotides agree with TRBD1. Germline CDR1 MDHEN, CDR2 SYDVKM. The V gene end was trimmed by 3 bases and the J gene end by 7 bases; junction bases not matched to a gene: 22. The CDR3 runs 19 residues. This CDR3 reads CASSFLRGPRQGSLYTQYF. DNA of the CDR3: TGTGCCAGCAGTTTCCTAAGAGGCCCCCGACAGGGAAGCCTGTATACGCAGTATTTT.

This clone was seen only once. The rearrangement joins TRBV6-5 to TRBJ2-7, with 9 positions matching TRBD1. The ends lost 8 bases at V and 1 base at J; junction bases unmatched: 9. Germline V lookup: CDR1 MNHEY, CDR2 SVGAGI. The CDR3 contains 15 residues. The CDR3: CASRRWTGESYEQYF. In nucleotides, the CDR3 is TGTGCCAGCCGGAGGTGGACAGGGGAATCCTACGAGCAGTACTTC.

The J gene is TRBJ1-1, the V gene TRBV2; D is perhaps TRBD1 (5 bases). Per germline, CDR1 SNHLY and CDR2 FYNNEI. V was cut by 7 bases and J by 5 bases, with 23 bases left in between. The CDR3 has 16 amino acids. This CDR3 reads CASTPFGWGDGTEAFF. For the CDR3, the DNA is TGTGCCAGCACCCCGTTCGGGTGGGGGGACGGGACTGAAGCTTTCTTT.

This clone was picked up one time. The chain employs TRBV7-8 and TRBJ2-3, with D perhaps TRBD2 (7 bases). The CDR3 has 16 amino acids. Trimming cost V 1 base and J 4 bases, with 15 bases left between them. Germline V gives CDR1 SGHVS, CDR2 FQNEAQ. CDR3 in DNA: TGTGCCAGCAGCTTAGAGGTGGGGGGGCGGTCAGATACGCAGTATTTT. It translates to CASSLEVGGRSDTQYF.

For this clone: One end of the junction does not line up with germline, which may come from a read error. This chain links TRBV7-7 with TRBJ2-3; perhaps TRBD2 as D (6 bases). Germline CDR1 is SSHAT and CDR2 is FNYEAQ (reference sequence). CDR3 length: 13 amino acids. The CDR3 sequence is CASSVGTSDTQYF. CDR3 DNA sequence: TGTGCTAGCAGCGTCGGGACTTCTGATACGCAGTATTTT.

The gene calls are TRBV19 and TRBJ1-5; 7 positions match TRBD1. The V segment lost 7 bases and the J segment 2 bases; nucleotides outside the gene matches: 5. CDR3 length: 14 amino acids. The V gene's germline CDR1 is LNHDA and CDR2 SQIVND (reference sequence). Here the CDR3 DNA reads TGTGCCAGTAACCCGGGACAGCGCAATCAGCCCCAGCATTTT. Its translation: CASNPGQRNQPQHF.